This T cell receptor beta chain was sequenced for a study of blood T cell repertoires in COVID-19 (TCRdb year 2020). Study-wide context: Samples covering the acute and convalescent phases of COVID-19 were provided by collaborators in the United States, Italy and Spain. The prospective study material was composed of cDNA or gDNA derived from T cells, B-cell-depleted T cells, or PBMCs. Subjects who had been exposed to COVID-19, were actively infected with it, or had recovered from it provided the deeply sampled blood TCRbeta repertoires that made up the dataset. The repertoires were released in a freely available public database intended as a resource for research on the immune response to SARS-CoV-2. Samples came from the ongoing ImmuneRACE study (first 160 participants) plus 1,254 subjects from 6 global collaborators. Sample metadata almost always included a de-identified subject ID, COVID-19 status, age in years and sex. Where available, HLA class I and class II types were taken from metadata supplied by the sample provider and were not determined by assay-based typing.

TCRbeta CDR3 regions were amplified from genomic DNA by means of the immunoSEQ Assay, a bias-controlled multiplex PCR. As for the authors' bioinformatics: Within the assay, amplification of reference gene primers was used to estimate how many nucleated cells each sample contained. Sequence reads were collapsed and filtered to measure the absolute abundance of every unique TCRbeta CDR3 rearrangement. Productive Simpson clonality was computed per sample as the square root of Simpson's diversity index over productive rearrangements. TCRdb carries this immuneACCESS record with in-frame sequences only. Its versions omit some clonotypes, under half of them owing to an unresolved V gene in the studies checked, with the rest unexplained. The D gene and trimming were derived from the DNA, and the V and J assignments and clone size from that table. Here the sample has roughly 150,000 clones; about nine tenths occur a single time. The biggest ten clones account for about 5% of the sample.

In Seattle, one collaborating source enrolled patients while the infection was active and tracked those patients longitudinally over the course of disease. Collaborating institutions collected whole blood in K2EDTA tubes following their own protocols. For TCRbeta analysis, collaborator samples were shipped as frozen whole blood, as isolated PBMCs, or as DNA extracted from either sample type. CDR1 and CDR2, per the germline V gene (reference sequence), are MNHEY and SMNVEV. The trim is 2 bases for V and 0 bases for J, with a gap of 14 bases between the germline ends. The CDR3 measures 18 amino acids from cysteine to phenylalanine. Only the CDR3 DNA is retained, 54 bases long and in frame from the first base. Concerning this clone: Its antigen is still unknown. No base qualities exist here, and no much larger clone lies one base off it.

On the study overall, not on this receptor specifically: The quantity of clinical and demographic metadata differed by source and by participant and was supplied without curation.

The sequence was collected from a man between 18 and 35 years old with COVID-19, enrolled during active disease. The sample taken for sequencing was peripheral blood. This sequence uses TRBV27 and TRBJ2-6; the D segment could be TRBD2, given 6 matching bases. The nucleotide sequence reads TGTGCCAGCAGTTTACAAGTCGGAGGGCTCTCTGGGGCCAACGTCCTGACTTTC. This gives the protein CASSLQVGGLSGANVLTF. With the rest looked up from the reference TRBV27 and TRBJ2-6 genes rather than sequenced, the full variable domain is EAQVTQNPRYLITVTGKKLTVTCSQNMNHEYMSWYRQDPGLGLRQIYYSMNVEVTDKGDVPEGYKVSRKEKRNFPLILESPSPNQTSLYFCASSLQVGGLSGANVLTFGAGSRLTVL.